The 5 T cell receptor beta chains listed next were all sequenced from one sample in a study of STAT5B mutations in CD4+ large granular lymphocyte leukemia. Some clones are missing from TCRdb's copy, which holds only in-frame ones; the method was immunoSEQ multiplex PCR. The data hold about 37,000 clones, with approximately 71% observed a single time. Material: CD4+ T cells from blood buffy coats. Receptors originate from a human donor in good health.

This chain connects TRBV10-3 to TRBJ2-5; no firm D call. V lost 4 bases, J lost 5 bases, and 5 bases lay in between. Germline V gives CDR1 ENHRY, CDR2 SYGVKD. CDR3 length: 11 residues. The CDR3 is CAISGGETQYF. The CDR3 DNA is TGTGCCATCAGTGGTGGGGAGACCCAGTACTTC.

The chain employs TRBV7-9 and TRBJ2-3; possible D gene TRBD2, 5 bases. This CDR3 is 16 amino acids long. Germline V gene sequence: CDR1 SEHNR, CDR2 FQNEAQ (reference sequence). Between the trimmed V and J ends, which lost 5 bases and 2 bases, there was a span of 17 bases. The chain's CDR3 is CASSKEVGSYTDTQYF. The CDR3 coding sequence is TGTGCCAGCAGCAAGGAGGTCGGGTCCTACACAGATACGCAGTATTTT.

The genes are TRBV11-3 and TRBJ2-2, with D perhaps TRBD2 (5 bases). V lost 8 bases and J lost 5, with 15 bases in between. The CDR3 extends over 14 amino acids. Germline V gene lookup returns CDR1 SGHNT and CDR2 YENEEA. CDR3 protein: CASGEGGQTGELFF. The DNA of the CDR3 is TGTGCCAGCGGTGAAGGCGGGCAAACCGGGGAGCTGTTTTTT.

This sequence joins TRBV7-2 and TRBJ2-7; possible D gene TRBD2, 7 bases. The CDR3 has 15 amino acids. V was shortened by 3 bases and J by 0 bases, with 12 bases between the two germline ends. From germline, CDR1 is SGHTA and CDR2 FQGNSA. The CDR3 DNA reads TGTGCCAGCAGCTTTAGGGGGGGTAGCTCCTACGAGCAGTACTTC. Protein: CASSFRGGSSYEQYF. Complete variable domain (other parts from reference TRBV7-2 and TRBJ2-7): GAGVSQSPSNKVTEKGKDVELRCDPISGHTALYWYRQSLGQGLEFLIYFQGNSAPDKSGLPSDRFSAERTGGSVSTLTIQRTQQEDSAVYLCASSFRGGSSYEQYFGPGTRLTVT.

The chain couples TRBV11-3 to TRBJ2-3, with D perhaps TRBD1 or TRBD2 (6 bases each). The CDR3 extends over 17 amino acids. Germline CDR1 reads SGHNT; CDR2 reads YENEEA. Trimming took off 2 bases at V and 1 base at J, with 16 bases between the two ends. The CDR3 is CASSLNGGVGGTDTQYF. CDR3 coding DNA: TGTGCCAGCAGCTTAAACGGGGGCGTGGGTGGCACAGATACGCAGTATTTT. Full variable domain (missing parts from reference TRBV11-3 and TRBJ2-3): EAGVVQSPRYKIIEKKQPVAFWCNPISGHNTLYWYLQNLGQGPELLIRYENEEAVDDSQLPKDRFSAERLKGVDSTLKIQPAELGDSAVYLCASSLNGGVGGTDTQYFGPGTRLTVL.